This T cell receptor (beta chain) emerged from a study of T cells in pancreatic ductal adenocarcinoma. Study-wide findings and caveats: No significant tumor-blood clonality difference; means were about 0.1 and 0.07. Tumors hold more CD45RO+ effector T cells, which may bias toward lower diversity. Unique clonotypes were approximately 8-fold more numerous in blood than in tumor. The resected cohort was biased toward the minority with early-stage disease.

No neoadjuvant therapy was given to the selected pancreatic ductal adenocarcinoma patients before their surgery. On this clone itself: What it binds is unknown.

Assay used: immunoSEQ multiplex PCR; TCRdb lists only in-frame clones, some missing. The data hold roughly 2,600 clones, with roughly 80% observed a single time. Source material: pancreatic tumor tissue. The clonotype comes from a human donor with pancreatic ductal adenocarcinoma.

CDR3 DNA sequence: TGTGCCAGCAGCCCGGGACTAGCGGAGGGATACGAGCAGTACTTC. Protein sequence: CASSPGLAEGYEQYF. The V gene is TRBV5-4, the J gene TRBJ2-7, with 11 bases that match TRBD2. The CDR3 length is 15 residues. Germline values: CDR1 SGHNT, CDR2 YYREEE (reference sequence). V lost 4 bases, J lost 4 bases, and 7 bases stayed unmatched. The whole variable domain, remainder taken from reference TRBV5-4 and TRBJ2-7, is ETGVTQSPTHLIKTRGQQVTLRCSSQSGHNTVSWYQQALGQGPQFIFQYYREEENGRGNFPPRFSGLQFPNYSSELNVNALELDDSALYLCASSPGLAEGYEQYFGPGTRLTVT.